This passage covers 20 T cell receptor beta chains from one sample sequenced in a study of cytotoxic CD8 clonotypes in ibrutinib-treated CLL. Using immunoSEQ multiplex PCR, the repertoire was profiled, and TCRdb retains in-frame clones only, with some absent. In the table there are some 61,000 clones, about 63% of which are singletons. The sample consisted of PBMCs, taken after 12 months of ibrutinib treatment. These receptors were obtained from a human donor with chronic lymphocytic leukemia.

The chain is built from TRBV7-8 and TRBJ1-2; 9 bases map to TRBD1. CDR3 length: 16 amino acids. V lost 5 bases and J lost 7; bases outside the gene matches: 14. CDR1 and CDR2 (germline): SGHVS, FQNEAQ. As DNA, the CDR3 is TGTGCCAGCAGCCCACGCCCGGGACAGGGAAGGGGTGGCTACACCTTC. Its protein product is CASSPRPGQGRGGYTF.

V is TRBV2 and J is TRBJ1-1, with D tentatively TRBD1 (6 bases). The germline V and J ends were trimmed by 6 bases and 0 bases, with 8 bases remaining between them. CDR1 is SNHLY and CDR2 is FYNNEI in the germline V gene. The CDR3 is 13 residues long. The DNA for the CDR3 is TGTGCCAGCAGGGACAGCATGAACACTGAAGCTTTCTTT. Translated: CASRDSMNTEAFF.

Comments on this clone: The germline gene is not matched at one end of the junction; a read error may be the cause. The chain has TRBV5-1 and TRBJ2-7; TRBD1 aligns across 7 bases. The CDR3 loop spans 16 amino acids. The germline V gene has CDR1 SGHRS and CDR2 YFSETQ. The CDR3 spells CAGSPGWGQNTYEQYF. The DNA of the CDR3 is TGCGCCGGCAGCCCGGGGTGGGGACAGAACACTTACGAGCAGTACTTC. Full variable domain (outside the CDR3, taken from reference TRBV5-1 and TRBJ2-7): KAGVTQTPRYLIKTRGQQVTLSCSPISGHRSVSWYQQTPGQGLQFLFEYFSETQRNKGNFPGRFSGRQFSNSRSEMNVSTLELGDSALYLCAGSPGWGQNTYEQYFGPGTRLTVT.

CDR3 sequence: CASKLEGQNNSPLHF. The CDR3 bases are TGCGCCAGCAAATTGGAGGGACAGAATAATTCACCCCTCCACTTT. This sequence joins TRBV5-1 and TRBJ1-6; 7 bases agree with TRBD1. The CDR3 length is 15 residues. The V gene's germline CDR1 is SGHRS and CDR2 YFSETQ. The V segment lost 6 bases and the J segment 5 bases; nucleotides outside the gene matches: 8.

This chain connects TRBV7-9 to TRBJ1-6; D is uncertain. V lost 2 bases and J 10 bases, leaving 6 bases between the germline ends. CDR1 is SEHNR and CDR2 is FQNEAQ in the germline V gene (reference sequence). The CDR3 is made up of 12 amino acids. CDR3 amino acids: CASSLLGSPLHF. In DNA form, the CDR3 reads TGTGCCAGCAGCTTACTTGGGTCACCCCTCCACTTT.

The CDR3 loop is CASSDSRGDEQFF. CDR3 coding DNA: TGCGCCAGCAGTGACTCCAGGGGTGATGAGCAGTTCTTC. This chain uses TRBV10-1 with TRBJ2-1, with a possible D match to TRBD1 (6 bases). Germline V gene sequence: CDR1 WNHNN, CDR2 SYGVQD (reference sequence). Trimming shortened V by 3 bases and J by 8 bases, and 11 bases separated the two germline ends. The CDR3 is 13 residues long.

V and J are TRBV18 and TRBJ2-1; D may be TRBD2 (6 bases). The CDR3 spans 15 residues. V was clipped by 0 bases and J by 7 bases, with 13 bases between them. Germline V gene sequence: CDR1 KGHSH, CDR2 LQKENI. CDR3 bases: TGTGCCAGCTCACCACCGTCGGGGGTTCTGAATGAGCAGTTCTTC. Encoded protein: CASSPPSGVLNEQFF. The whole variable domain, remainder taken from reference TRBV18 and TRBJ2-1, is NAGVMQNPRHLVRRRGQEARLRCSPMKGHSHVYWYRQLPEEGLKFMVYLQKENIIDESGMPKERFSAEFPKEGPSILRIQQVVRGDSAAYFCASSPPSGVLNEQFFGPGTRLTVL.

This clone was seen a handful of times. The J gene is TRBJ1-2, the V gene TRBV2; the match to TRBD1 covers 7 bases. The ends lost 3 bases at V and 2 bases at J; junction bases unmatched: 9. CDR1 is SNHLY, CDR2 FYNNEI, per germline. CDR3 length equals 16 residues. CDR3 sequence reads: CASSERSGTANYGYTF. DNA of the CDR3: TGTGCCAGCAGTGAGCGGTCCGGGACAGCGAACTATGGCTACACCTTC.

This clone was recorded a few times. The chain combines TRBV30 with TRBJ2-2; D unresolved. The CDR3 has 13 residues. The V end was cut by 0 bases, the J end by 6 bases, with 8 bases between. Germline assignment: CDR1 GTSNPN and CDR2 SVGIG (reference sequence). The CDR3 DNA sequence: TGTGCCTGGAGTGTTTACCGACCCGGGGAGCTGTTTTTT. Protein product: CAWSVYRPGELFF.

The CDR3 loop is CASSQQGAQYF. The DNA of the CDR3 is TGTGCCAGCAGTCAACAGGGGGCCCAGTACTTC. The rearrangement uses TRBV6-5 and TRBJ2-5, with 8 positions matching TRBD1. With V trimmed by 5 bases and J by 9 bases, 2 bases remained unmatched. The CDR3 extends over 11 amino acids. Germline V gene lookup returns CDR1 MNHEY and CDR2 SVGAGI.

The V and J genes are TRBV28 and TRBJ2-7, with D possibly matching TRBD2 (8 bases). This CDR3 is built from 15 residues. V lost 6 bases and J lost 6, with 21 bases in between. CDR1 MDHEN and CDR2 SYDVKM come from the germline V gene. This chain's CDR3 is CASRPPSGGGSEQYF. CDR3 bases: TGTGCCAGCAGACCCCCCTCGGGAGGGGGCAGCGAGCAGTACTTC.

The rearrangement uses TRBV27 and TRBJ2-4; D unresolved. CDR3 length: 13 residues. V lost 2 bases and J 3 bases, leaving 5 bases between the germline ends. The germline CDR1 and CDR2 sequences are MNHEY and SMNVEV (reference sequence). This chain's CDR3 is CASSLVGKNIQYF. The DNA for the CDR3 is TGTGCCAGCAGTTTAGTAGGCAAAAACATTCAGTACTTC.

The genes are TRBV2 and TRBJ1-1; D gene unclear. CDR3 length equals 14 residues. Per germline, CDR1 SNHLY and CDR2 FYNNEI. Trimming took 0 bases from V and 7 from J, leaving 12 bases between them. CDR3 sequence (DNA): TGTGCCAGCAGTGAAGCGCTTCGGGCAGGTGAAGCTTTCTTT. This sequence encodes CASSEALRAGEAFF.

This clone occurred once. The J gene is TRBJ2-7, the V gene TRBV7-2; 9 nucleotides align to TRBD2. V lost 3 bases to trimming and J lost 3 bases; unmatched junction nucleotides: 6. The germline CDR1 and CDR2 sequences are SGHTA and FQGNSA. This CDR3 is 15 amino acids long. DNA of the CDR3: TGTGCCAGCAGCTTTAGCGGGGGATCTATCTACGAGCAGTACTTC. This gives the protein CASSFSGGSIYEQYF.

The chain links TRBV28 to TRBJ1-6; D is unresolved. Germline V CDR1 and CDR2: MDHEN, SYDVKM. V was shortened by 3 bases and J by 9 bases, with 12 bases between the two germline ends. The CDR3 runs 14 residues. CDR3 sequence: CASSFLTPSSPLHF. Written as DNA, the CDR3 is TGTGCCAGCAGTTTCCTTACTCCCAGTTCACCCCTCCACTTT.

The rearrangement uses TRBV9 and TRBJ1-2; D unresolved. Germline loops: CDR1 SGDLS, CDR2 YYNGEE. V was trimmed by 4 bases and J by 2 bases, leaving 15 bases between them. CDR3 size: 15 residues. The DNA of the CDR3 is TGTGCCAGCAGCTTAAGACACGGCGTGAACTATGGCTACACCTTC. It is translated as CASSLRHGVNYGYTF.

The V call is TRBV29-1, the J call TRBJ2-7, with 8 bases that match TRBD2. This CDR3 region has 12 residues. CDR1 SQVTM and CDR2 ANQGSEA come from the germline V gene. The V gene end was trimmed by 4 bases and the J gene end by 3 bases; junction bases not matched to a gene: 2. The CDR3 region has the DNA TGCAGCGTTGCAGCGGGGGACTACGAGCAGTACTTC. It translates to CSVAAGDYEQYF.

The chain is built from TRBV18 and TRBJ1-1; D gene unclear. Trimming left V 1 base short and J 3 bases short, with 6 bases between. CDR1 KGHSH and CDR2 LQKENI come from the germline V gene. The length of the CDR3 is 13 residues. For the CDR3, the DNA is TGTGCCAGCTCACCACTTCTGGACACTGAAGCTTTCTTT. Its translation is CASSPLLDTEAFF.

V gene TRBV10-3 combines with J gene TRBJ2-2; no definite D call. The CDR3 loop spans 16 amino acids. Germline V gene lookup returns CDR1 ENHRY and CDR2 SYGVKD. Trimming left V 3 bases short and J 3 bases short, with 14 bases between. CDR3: CAISDPALHDTGELFF. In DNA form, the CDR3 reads TGTGCCATCAGTGACCCAGCATTGCACGACACCGGGGAGCTGTTTTTT.

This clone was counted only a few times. The CDR3 reads CASSNPLAGGSLDEQFF. CDR3 sequence (DNA): TGCGCCAGCAGCAATCCGTTAGCGGGAGGATCCCTTGATGAGCAGTTCTTC. This sequence joins TRBV5-1 and TRBJ2-1; 10 positions match TRBD2. Germline trimming cut 4 bases from V and 8 bases from J; bases unmatched to any gene: 15. The CDR3 covers 17 residues. From germline, CDR1 is SGHRS and CDR2 YFSETQ.